The clone carrying this T cell receptor (beta chain) was counted a few times. The antigen is unknown. The library tagged individual cDNA molecules with unique molecular identifiers. Original analysis: The number of TCRs in each sample had a median of about 96,000 and spanned about 20,000 to 690,600. A single record per CDR3 protein comes from TCRdb applying MiXCR to the RACE reads. The authors' filters were not applied to this entry. The data hold 95,000 to 150,000 distinct CDR3 sequences, with about 11% observed a single time. These data belong to a study of human T cells and chemical hapten exposure. The study, taken as a whole, reports: Sensitizing with DPC caused no change in TCRs above 1 in 1000 frequency.

V was trimmed by 2 bases and J by 7 bases, leaving 9 bases between them. There are 13 residues in the CDR3. Germline V gene lookup returns CDR1 SGHAT and CDR2 FQNNGV. Noted time point: patch test 3, about 24 weeks after DPC sensitization. Regarding treatment: therapeutic diphenylcyclopropenone sensitization with weekly scalp DPC. Blood was drawn before each patch test was applied. This sample comprised whole blood, obtained in connection with sensitization to the hapten diphenylcyclopropenone (DPC). The chain couples TRBV11-2 to TRBJ2-1; D may correspond to TRBD1 or TRBD2 (5 bases each). The sequence came from a woman aged 50 to 60 with alopecia areata. Some clones in this sample may be carry-over from other donors' samples. The CDR3 region is CASSLTGRNEQFF. The DNA for the CDR3 is TGTGCCAGCAGCTTAACGGGACGTAATGAGCAGTTCTTC.